What follows is one TCR beta chain and its context. The antigen is not known. The data derive from a study of STAT3 mutations in large granular lymphocyte leukemia. Findings of the study overall: No sample exists from the first appearance of each clone. At least one immunodominant TCR beta clonotype appeared in every T-cell large granular lymphocyte leukemia patient.

Per the germline V gene, CDR1 is SGHKS and CDR2 is YYEKEE (reference sequence). Trimming pared 0 bases from V and 2 bases from J, leaving 6 bases between. The CDR3 sequence is 14 residues long. Only in-frame clones appear in the TCRdb table, and some are missing; sequencing was by immunoSEQ multiplex PCR. Among tens of thousands of clones listed, 85% to 95% were seen once. Specimen: peripheral blood mononuclear cells. J is TRBJ1-3 and V is TRBV5-5; the D is unclear. This receptor was taken from a man aged 35 to 55 with T-cell large granular lymphocyte leukemia. Some clones in this sample may be carry-over from other donors' samples. The CDR3 region has the DNA TGTGCCAGCAGCTTGGGCGGGGCTGGAAACACCATATATTTT. Translated: CASSLGGAGNTIYF.